This T cell receptor (beta chain) was captured in a study of beta chain features in type 1 diabetes. In its sample, this clone was seen once. This CDR3 is 19 amino acids long. V shed 0 bases and J 4 bases; nucleotides not matched to a gene: 8. TCRB transcripts that were expressed got sequenced, as all of the isolated RNA had been reverse transcribed. The protocol was immunoSEQ multiplex PCR, while the TCRdb copy is restricted to in-frame clones and leaves out a portion. Seen here are roughly 500,000 clones, about 29% observed once, and the top ten hold roughly 0.06%. Sequenced material: naive CD4+ T cells from blood. The V and J genes are TRBV23-1 and TRBJ2-1; 14 bases are a match to TRBD2. TRBV23-1 is recorded as an ORF, its role being uncertain. The origin of this receptor is a man in his late teens or twenties in good health. The CDR3 DNA reads TGCGCCAGCAGTCAATCTAGGGAGACTAGCGGGAGGGATTACAATGAGCAGTTCTTC. It specifies CASSQSRETSGRDYNEQFF.